This is a list of T cell receptor beta chains from one sample in a study of T-cell reconstitution after alpha-beta-depleted transplantation in children. TCRdb re-called the PCR reads through MiXCR, storing one row per CDR3 protein. This sample has roughly 82,000 distinct CDR3 sequences, with roughly 13% found just once. The material sequenced was PBMCs, mostly from graft donor cells, taken 180 days after TCRalphabeta/CD19-depleted stem cell transplant. Receptors were obtained from a male patient aged 2 to 9 who had a stem cell transplant for acute lymphoblastic leukemia, so the T cells may come from the graft donor. CDR3s include the opening cysteine and the closing phenylalanine or tryptophan. A D gene is named only where the DNA matches it firmly. Some rows mark clone size as missing; the rest say once, few, many or name a class of expanded clone.

v_call	clone_size	j_call	d_call	cdr3_aa	cdr3_nt
TRBV10-3	few	TRBJ2-3	TRBD2	CAISESIAGPRTDTQYF	TGTGCCATCAGTGAGTCGATAGCGGGGCCCCGCACAGATACGCAGTATTTT
TRBV12-3/TRBV12-4	few	TRBJ2-4	.	CASSLRLVKNIQYF	TGTGCCAGCAGTTTACGACTGGTCAAAAACATTCAGTACTTC
TRBV12-3/TRBV12-4	once	TRBJ1-5	.	CASSLGGIRSVSNQPQHF	TGTGCCAGCAGTTTAGGAGGGATTCGGAGTGTCAGCAATCAGCCCCAGCATTTT
TRBV5-1	.	TRBJ1-4	.	CASSSALEGEKLFF	TGCGCCAGCAGCTCGGCCCTCGAGGGTGAAAAACTGTTTTTT
TRBV27	.	TRBJ1-5	.	CASSLDGYSNQPQHF	TGTGCCAGCAGTCTCGACGGGTATAGCAATCAGCCCCAGCATTTT
TRBV11-2	.	TRBJ1-6	TRBD1	CASSLTWTGATLHF	TGTGCCAGCAGCTTAACCTGGACAGGCGCTACCCTCCACTTT
TRBV18	.	TRBJ2-5	.	CASSQDRRQETQYF	TGTGCCAGCTCCCAAGACAGGAGACAAGAGACCCAGTACTTC
TRBV6-2/TRBV6-3	.	TRBJ2-2	TRBD1	CASSLTEGAGTGELFF	TGTGCCAGCAGCCTCACTGAGGGGGCGGGCACCGGGGAGCTGTTTTTT
TRBV5-1	.	TRBJ1-3	TRBD1	CASSSDRVSGNTIYF	TGCGCCAGCAGCTCGGACAGGGTCTCTGGAAACACCATATATTTT
TRBV5-1	many	TRBJ2-7	.	CASSSNGAVGGPYEQYF	TGCGCCAGCAGCTCCAATGGGGCGGTTGGGGGGCCTTACGAGCAGTACTTC
TRBV5-1	few	TRBJ1-1	.	CASSLNLMNTEAFF	TGCGCCAGCAGCCTGAATTTAATGAACACTGAAGCTTTCTTT
TRBV27	few	TRBJ1-2	TRBD1	CASSSGGSYGYTF	TGTGCCAGCAGTTCAGGGGGCAGCTATGGCTACACCTTC
TRBV7-2	.	TRBJ2-1	TRBD2	CASSQSGRRYNEQFF	TGTGCCAGCAGCCAAAGCGGGAGACGCTACAATGAGCAGTTCTTC
TRBV6-1	.	TRBJ2-7	.	CASSRGTYSYEQYF	TGTGCCAGCAGCCGCGGGACATACTCCTACGAGCAGTACTTC
TRBV6-2/TRBV6-3	few	TRBJ2-5	.	CASSYRDSEETQYF	TGTGCCAGCAGTTATCGGGATAGCGAGGAGACCCAGTACTTC
TRBV12-3/TRBV12-4	.	TRBJ2-7	.	CASSFWPVRYEQYF	TGTGCCAGCAGTTTTTGGCCAGTTCGCTACGAGCAGTACTTC
TRBV5-5	many	TRBJ2-7	TRBD1	CASSLDRGGYEQYF	TGTGCCAGCAGCCTCGACAGGGGCGGCTACGAGCAGTACTTC
TRBV6-2/TRBV6-3	.	TRBJ2-1	TRBD1	CASSRPRGHEQFF	TGTGCCAGCAGTCGACCCAGGGGGCATGAGCAGTTCTTC
TRBV15	many	TRBJ1-1	.	CATSRDWANTEAFF	TGTGCCACCAGCAGAGATTGGGCGAACACTGAAGCTTTCTTT
TRBV7-2	many	TRBJ1-6	TRBD1	CASCGQGNANSPLHF	TGTGCCAGCTGCGGACAGGGGAATGCTAATTCACCCCTCCACTTT
TRBV5-4	.	TRBJ2-7	.	CASSFRDRKIYEQYF	TGTGCCAGCAGCTTTAGAGACAGGAAGATTTACGAGCAGTACTTC
TRBV24-1	.	TRBJ2-3	TRBD2	CATSDSQGRAGGTYF	TGTGCCACCAGTGATTCTCAGGGGAGAGCGGGAGGAACGTATTTT
TRBV20-1	few	TRBJ2-3	.	CSARSPGLKTDTQYF	TGCAGTGCTAGGTCCCCGGGACTGAAAACAGATACGCAGTATTTT
TRBV2	few	TRBJ1-5	.	CASSDRTTGGGPQHF	TGTGCCAGCAGTGATCGTACGACAGGAGGGGGGCCCCAGCATTTT
TRBV6-5	.	TRBJ1-1	.	CASSYLLVNTEAFF	TGTGCCAGCAGTTACCTTTTAGTGAACACTGAAGCTTTCTTT
TRBV7-2	.	TRBJ1-3	.	CASSLVISGGNTIYF	TGTGCCAGCAGCTTAGTTATCTCGGGAGGAAACACCATATATTTT
TRBV20-1	.	TRBJ1-3	.	CSASVGLGNTIYF	TGCAGTGCTAGCGTCGGGTTAGGAAACACCATATATTTT
TRBV9	.	TRBJ2-6	.	CASSVGNRVLTF	TGTGCCAGCAGCGTAGGGAACAGAGTCCTGACTTTC
TRBV4-2	few	TRBJ2-4	TRBD1	CASSRDRGAPLAKNIQYF	TGTGCCAGCAGCCGGGACAGGGGCGCCCCGCTAGCCAAAAACATTCAGTACTTC
TRBV10-3	.	TRBJ1-3	.	CAINLGTSGNTIYF	TGTGCCATCAACTTGGGCACCTCTGGAAACACCATATATTTT
TRBV28	few	TRBJ1-1	.	CASSHQGGRSNTEAFF	TGTGCCAGCAGTCACCAAGGGGGGCGGTCGAACACTGAAGCTTTCTTT
TRBV15	many	TRBJ2-1	.	CATSRKGQPAYNEQFF	TGTGCCACCAGCAGGAAAGGACAGCCAGCCTACAATGAGCAGTTCTTC
TRBV18	few	TRBJ2-2	.	CASSRGSGPPPFNTGELFF	TGTGCCAGCTCACGTGGGAGTGGCCCCCCTCCTTTCAACACCGGGGAGCTGTTTTTT
TRBV20-1	.	TRBJ2-3	.	CSASDPRSDTQYF	TGCAGTGCTAGTGACCCTCGTTCGGATACGCAGTATTTT
TRBV20-1	.	TRBJ2-5	TRBD2	CSVTAGLAGVSPHKETQYF	TGCAGTGTCACAGCGGGACTAGCGGGAGTATCCCCCCACAAAGAGACCCAGTACTTC
TRBV28	few	TRBJ2-3	TRBD2	CASTLVGTSGRASTDTQYF	TGTGCCAGCACCCTTGTCGGCACTAGCGGGAGGGCGTCCACAGATACGCAGTATTTT
TRBV4-3	.	TRBJ1-6	TRBD1	CASSQERTGSLSPLHF	TGCGCCAGCAGCCAAGAAAGGACAGGGTCCCTTTCACCCCTCCACTTT
TRBV20-1	few	TRBJ1-5	.	CSASPGGNQPQHF	TGCAGTGCTAGTCCAGGGGGCAATCAGCCCCAGCATTTT
TRBV27	.	TRBJ2-5	.	CASSSYLYQETQYF	TGTGCCAGCAGTTCATACCTGTACCAAGAGACCCAGTACTTC
TRBV10-3	many	TRBJ2-7	TRBD1	CAIQDRGREQYF	TGTGCCATCCAGGACAGGGGGCGGGAGCAGTACTTC
TRBV11-2	.	TRBJ2-7	TRBD1	CASSIVSDRASYEQYF	TGTGCCAGCAGCATAGTATCGGACAGGGCGTCCTACGAGCAGTACTTC
TRBV7-2	many	TRBJ2-5	TRBD1	CASSLSGTVRETQYF	TGTGCCAGCAGCCTCTCCGGGACAGTAAGGGAGACCCAGTACTTC
TRBV7-2	many	TRBJ2-5	.	CASSLRGYAETQYF	TGTGCCAGCAGCTTACGGGGTTATGCGGAGACCCAGTACTTC
TRBV6-5	.	TRBJ2-7	.	CASSYSPGPKFFYEQYF	TGTGCCAGCAGTTACTCACCGGGACCGAAATTCTTCTACGAGCAGTACTTC
TRBV20-1	few	TRBJ2-2	TRBD2	CSARADGRAGGELFF	TGCAGTGCTAGAGCGGACGGGAGGGCAGGCGGGGAGCTGTTTTTT
TRBV20-1	.	TRBJ1-2	.	CSARLQISYTF	TGCAGTGCTAGGCTCCAAATTAGCTACACCTTC
TRBV12-3/TRBV12-4	.	TRBJ1-5	TRBD1	CASSRTSGQGNQPQHF	TGTGCCAGCAGCCGCACCTCGGGACAGGGCAATCAGCCCCAGCATTTT
TRBV4-3	.	TRBJ2-5	.	CASSQERGPTLKETQYF	TGCGCCAGCAGCCAAGAGCGGGGGCCAACTCTCAAAGAGACCCAGTACTTC
TRBV7-9	.	TRBJ2-3	.	CASSGQWGTDTQYF	TGTGCCAGCAGCGGACAGTGGGGCACAGATACGCAGTATTTT